A single sample is the source of the 26 T cell receptor beta chains below, sequenced in a study of post-analysis software for immune sequencing data. Each TCR beta cDNA library carried unique molecular identifiers. Each CDR3 protein gets one entry after TCRdb re-called the PCR reads with MiXCR. The sample yields more than 500,000 distinct CDR3 sequences, around 34% seen once. Overall study results and limits: Patients had higher frequencies than controls of five or six TRBV segments, including TRBV5-6, TRBV5-1 and TRBV20-1.

These receptors have no identified antigens. Source material: blood. Every receptor here comes from a girl aged 2-17 years with multiple sclerosis.

This clonotype was picked up many times. J is TRBJ1-6 and V is TRBV6-5; weak D call: TRBD1 (5 bases). The CDR3 is 16 residues long. In germline, CDR1 is MNHEY, CDR2 SVGAGI. Between the trimmed V and J ends, which lost 5 bases and 9 bases, there was a span of 20 bases. CDR3 region: CASSAHRLGESSPLHF. In DNA, the CDR3 is TGTGCCAGCAGTGCCCACAGGTTGGGCGAAAGTTCACCCCTCCACTTT.

This clonotype was detected only a few times. The gene calls are TRBV3-1 and TRBJ2-4; D unresolved. The germline V and J ends were trimmed by 4 bases and 10 bases, with 23 bases remaining between them. The CDR3 is 16 amino acids. CDR1 LGHDT and CDR2 YNNKEL come from the germline V gene (reference sequence). This chain's CDR3 is CASSLGSNPSAGIQYF. The CDR3, as DNA: TGTGCCAGCAGCCTAGGCTCCAACCCCTCTGCCGGGATTCAGTACTTC.

A few counts support this clonotype. This sequence joins TRBV11-2 and TRBJ2-5; no clear D gene. The J call may be faulty, since TRBJ2-7 better matches the DNA end. From germline, CDR1 is SGHAT and CDR2 FQNNGV. The CDR3 runs to 12 residues. The CDR3 bases are TGTGCCAGCAGCTTATCCGCCTACGAGCAGTACTTC. Translated, it gives CASSLSAYEQYF.

This CDR3 is CASSLQTSGTDTQYF. The DNA for the CDR3 is TGTGCCAGCAGTTTACAGACTAGCGGTACAGATACGCAGTATTTT. This rearrangement joins TRBV28 to TRBJ2-3, with 9 positions matching TRBD2. CDR3 length: 15 residues. Trimming removed 2 bases from V and 3 bases from J; junction bases left unmatched: 3. Germline values: CDR1 MDHEN, CDR2 SYDVKM.

There are a few counts of this clonotype. The chain is built from TRBV5-1 and TRBJ2-3, with a tentative D call TRBD2 (6 bases). This CDR3 has 14 residues. Per the germline V gene, CDR1 is SGHRS and CDR2 is YFSETQ. V was pared by 6 bases and J by 2 bases, with 13 bases between. The CDR3 nucleotides read TGCGCCAGCACCGGGGGAGAGTACACAGATACGCAGTATTTT. Translation: CASTGGEYTDTQYF.

V usage is TRBV5-5 and J usage is TRBJ2-7, with 8 bases fitting TRBD1. The length of the CDR3 is 15 residues. Trimming at V came to 4 bases and at J to 5 bases, leaving 11 bases not matched to a gene. Germline V lookup: CDR1 SGHKS, CDR2 YYEKEE (reference sequence). DNA for the CDR3: TGTGCCAGCAGCCTTGGGACAGGCGATACCCACGAGCAGTACTTC. It is translated as CASSLGTGDTHEQYF.

CDR3 sequence (DNA): TGTGCCAGCAGTGATCTGGGCTCCTACGAGCAGTACTTC. This translates into CASSDLGSYEQYF. This sequence joins TRBV25-1 and TRBJ2-7; D not resolved. V lost 3 bases, J lost 0 bases, and 6 bases lay in between. CDR1 and CDR2 (germline): MGHDK, SYGVNS. The CDR3 extends over 13 amino acids.

The chain is built from TRBV4-1 and TRBJ1-2, with 7 bases lining up with TRBD1. This CDR3 contains 16 residues. Trimming took 2 bases from V and 4 from J; bases not matched to a gene: 10. The germline gives CDR1 MGHRA, CDR2 YSYEKL. In nucleotides, the CDR3 is TGCGCCAGCAGCCAACCTGCGGGCAGGGGGGCCTATGGCTACACCTTC. Amino acids: CASSQPAGRGAYGYTF.

This chain connects TRBV5-6 to TRBJ2-1, with D perhaps matching TRBD2 (7 bases). Between the trimmed V and J ends, which lost 7 bases and 3 bases, there was a span of 17 bases. Germline V lookup: CDR1 SGHDT, CDR2 YYEEEE. The CDR3 covers 15 residues. DNA of the CDR3: TGTGCCAGCCTCCCGGGGGGCCTGAACTACAATGAGCAGTTCTTC. It specifies CASLPGGLNYNEQFF.

The V and J genes are TRBV16 and TRBJ1-2; 7 bases map to TRBD1. With V trimmed by 0 bases and J by 2 bases, 3 bases remained unmatched. The CDR3 spans 15 residues. Germline V gene lookup returns CDR1 KGHSY and CDR2 FQNENV. The DNA for the CDR3 is TGTGCCAGCAGCCAATCGGTAGGGGGCAACTATGGCTACACCTTC. This sequence encodes CASSQSVGGNYGYTF.

This clonotype occurred a few times. This sequence joins TRBV10-2 and TRBJ1-4, with 7 bases fitting TRBD1. Germline-derived CDR1 and CDR2 are WSHSY and SAAADI. CDR3 size: 15 residues. V was pared by 0 bases and J by 8 bases, with 6 bases of the junction left unmatched. DNA of the CDR3: TGCGCCAGCAGTGAGTCGAATAGGGGGCAGGAAAAACTGTTTTTT. Its protein product is CASSESNRGQEKLFF.

The chain uses TRBV12-3 or TRBV12-4 and TRBJ2-6, with TRBD2 matching 9 bases. This CDR3 has 15 residues. V lost 6 bases and J lost 4; bases outside the gene matches: 4. This chain's CDR3 is CASSPTSGGANVLTF. The CDR3 bases are TGTGCCAGCAGCCCTACTAGCGGGGGGGCCAACGTCCTGACTTTC.

In DNA form, the CDR3 reads TGTGCCAGCAGGACCGACTGGGGCTGGCCGGGAGTTGGCACCGGGGAGCTGTTTTTT. This sequence encodes CASRTDWGWPGVGTGELFF. The chain carries TRBV12-3 or TRBV12-4 and TRBJ2-2; tentative D call: TRBD2 (6 bases). The germline V and J ends were trimmed by 6 bases and 4 bases, with 27 bases remaining between them. The CDR3 spans 19 residues.

This clonotype was counted between two and nine times. The chain carries TRBV29-1 and TRBJ1-1, with a weak D call TRBD1 (6 bases). CDR3 length: 14 residues. V lost 7 bases and J 0 bases, leaving 15 bases between the germline ends. Looked up from germline, CDR1 is SQVTM and CDR2 is ANQGSEA. The CDR3 region is CSAMTGLMNTEAFF. In DNA, the CDR3 is TGCAGCGCTATGACAGGACTAATGAACACTGAAGCTTTCTTT.

The chain has TRBV7-9 and TRBJ2-7; TRBD2 is a possible D gene (7 bases). The V gene lost 2 bases and the J gene lost 7 bases, with 21 bases spanning the gap. The CDR3 has 16 residues. Germline V gene data show CDR1 as SEHNR and CDR2 as FQNEAQ (reference sequence). The CDR3 here is CASSLLSGGLYNEQYF. In DNA, the CDR3 is TGTGCCAGCAGCTTACTTTCGGGGGGCCTCTACAATGAGCAGTACTTC.

CDR3 amino acids: CSASVLAGGVQETQYF. The CDR3 bases are TGCAGTGCTAGTGTCCTAGCGGGGGGCGTTCAAGAGACCCAGTACTTC. The rearrangement uses TRBV20-1 and TRBJ2-5; 11 nucleotides agree with TRBD2. The CDR3 runs to 16 residues. In germline, CDR1 is DFQATT, CDR2 SNEGSKA (reference sequence). V dropped 3 bases and J dropped 2; count of bases not matched to a gene: 8.

Only a few counts were recorded for this clonotype. The chain employs TRBV12-3 or TRBV12-4 and TRBJ1-5, with 7 nucleotides matching TRBD1. This CDR3 contains 15 residues. With V trimmed by 5 bases and J by 2 bases, 6 bases remained unmatched. The CDR3, as DNA: TGTGCCAGCAGTACCAGACAGGGCGGCAATCAGCCCCAGCATTTT. Protein product: CASSTRQGGNQPQHF.

The chain is built from TRBV5-1 and TRBJ1-2; 8 bases agree with TRBD1. CDR1 and CDR2 from the germline V gene are SGHRS and YFSETQ. J was trimmed by 7 bases and V by 3 bases; bases with no gene match: 5. The CDR3 runs to 13 residues. In nucleotides, the CDR3 is TGCGCCAGCAGCTCAGCAGGGGGCATTGGCTACACCTTC. Its translation is CASSSAGGIGYTF.

This clonotype was counted between two and nine times. The chain employs TRBV20-1 and TRBJ2-3; D ambiguous. CDR1 and CDR2 (germline): DFQATT, SNEGSKA (reference sequence). CDR3 length equals 12 residues. The V end lost 6 bases, the J end lost 3 bases, and 10 bases lay between the germline ends. The CDR3 protein is CSAHATTDTQYF. Here the CDR3 DNA reads TGCAGTGCCCACGCGACTACAGATACGCAGTATTTT.

The chain uses TRBV20-1 and TRBJ1-5, with a weak D call TRBD1 (5 bases). The CDR3 totals 15 residues. Germline CDR1 is DFQATT and CDR2 is SNEGSKA (reference sequence). V lost 5 bases, J lost 2 bases, and 16 bases lay in between. CDR3 bases: TGCAGTGCTCGCAGGGTACCTCAGCGCAATCAGCCCCAGCATTTT. This gives the protein CSARRVPQRNQPQHF.

Here the CDR3 DNA reads TGCAGCGTTGAGGAGGCCGCAGGGGAGCCCCTCCACTTT. This sequence encodes CSVEEAAGEPLHF. The chain employs TRBV29-1 and TRBJ1-6; D is possibly TRBD1 (6 bases). The V and J ends lost 3 bases and 13 bases respectively, with 16 bases between them. CDR3 length equals 13 residues. Germline CDR1 reads SQVTM; CDR2 reads ANQGSEA.

This chain connects TRBV5-1 to TRBJ1-1; 10 bases match TRBD1. This CDR3 has 15 amino acids. CDR1 SGHRS and CDR2 YFSETQ come from the germline V gene. The V and J ends lost 0 bases and 4 bases, in that order; junction bases with no gene match: 3. The DNA of the CDR3 is TGCGCCAGCAGCTTGGCAGGGACAGGGGCCACTGAAGCTTTCTTT. It is translated as CASSLAGTGATEAFF.

The CDR3 region has the DNA TGTGCCAGCAGTGACAGGGTAGGCCCCTCCGGGGACCAGTACTTC. Translated, it gives CASSDRVGPSGDQYF. The chain joins TRBV28 to TRBJ2-7; 7 bases agree with TRBD1. The CDR3 covers 15 residues. Germline CDR1 reads MDHEN; CDR2 reads SYDVKM. V trimming: 5 bases; J trimming: 10 bases; junction bases outside the gene matches: 17. Full variable domain (outside the CDR3, taken from reference TRBV28 and TRBJ2-7): DVKVTQSSRYLVKRTGEKVFLECVQDMDHENMFWYRQDPGLGLRLIYFSYDVKMKEKGDIPEGYSVSREKKERFSLILESASTNQTSMYLCASSDRVGPSGDQYFGPGTRLTVT.

The J gene is TRBJ1-2, the V gene TRBV3-1; 9 bases fit TRBD1. This CDR3 spans 15 amino acids. Germline V lookup: CDR1 LGHDT, CDR2 YNNKEL (reference sequence). With V trimmed by 4 bases and J by 6 bases, 9 bases remained unmatched. The DNA of the CDR3 is TGTGCCAGCAGCCCCCTCGGGACAGGGAGCCATGGCTACACCTTC. Its protein is CASSPLGTGSHGYTF.

The chain couples TRBV6-1 to TRBJ2-5; D is unclear. In germline, CDR1 is MNHNS, CDR2 SASEGT. Trimming stripped 11 bases from V and 5 bases from J, with 21 bases between. This CDR3 is built from 14 residues. The CDR3 DNA sequence: TGTGCCGCCCGCTCGGACGGTTTTTCGGAGACCCAGTACTTC. Protein product: CAARSDGFSETQYF.

The rearrangement links TRBV7-9 to TRBJ1-1, with D unresolved. Trimming left V 4 bases short and J 3 bases short, with 9 bases between. Per germline, CDR1 SEHNR and CDR2 FQNEAQ (reference sequence). This CDR3 is 13 amino acids long. This CDR3 reads CASSSVRDTEAFF. In nucleotides, the CDR3 is TGTGCCAGCAGCTCCGTGAGGGACACTGAAGCTTTCTTT.